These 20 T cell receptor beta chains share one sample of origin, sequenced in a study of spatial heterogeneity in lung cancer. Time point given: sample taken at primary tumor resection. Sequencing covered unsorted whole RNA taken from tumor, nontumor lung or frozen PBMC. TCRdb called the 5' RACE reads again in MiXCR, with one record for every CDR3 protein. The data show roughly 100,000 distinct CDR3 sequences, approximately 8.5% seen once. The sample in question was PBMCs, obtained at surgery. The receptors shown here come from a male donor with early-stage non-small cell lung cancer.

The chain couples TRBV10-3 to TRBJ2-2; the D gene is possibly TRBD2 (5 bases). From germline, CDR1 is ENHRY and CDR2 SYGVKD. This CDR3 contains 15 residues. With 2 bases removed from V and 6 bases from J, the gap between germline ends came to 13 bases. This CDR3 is CAISEPPSSSGELFF. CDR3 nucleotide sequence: TGTGCCATCAGTGAGCCCCCTTCTAGCTCCGGGGAGCTGTTTTTT.

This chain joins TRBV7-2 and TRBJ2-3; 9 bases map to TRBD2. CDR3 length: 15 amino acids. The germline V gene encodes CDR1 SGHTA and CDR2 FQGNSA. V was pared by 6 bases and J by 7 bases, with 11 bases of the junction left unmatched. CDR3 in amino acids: CASSPSAGGPYTQYF. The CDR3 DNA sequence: TGTGCCAGCAGTCCTTCGGCGGGGGGGCCTTATACGCAGTATTTT.

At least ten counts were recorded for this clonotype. CDR3 coding DNA: TGTGCCAGCAGCTTAGGTGGCGGGAGTGGATACGAGCAGTACTTC. This translates into CASSLGGGSGYEQYF. The rearrangement links TRBV7-9 to TRBJ2-7; 7 bases are shared with TRBD2. The CDR3 contains 15 residues. Trimming removed 1 base from V and 4 bases from J; junction bases left unmatched: 7. Germline CDR1 SEHNR, CDR2 FQNEAQ (reference sequence).

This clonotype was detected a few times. CDR3 loop: CASSQDIRDGDEQFF. In DNA form, the CDR3 reads TGTGCCAGCAGCCAAGATATTCGAGACGGTGATGAGCAGTTCTTC. The chain uses TRBV4-2 and TRBJ2-1, with D unresolved. Trimming left V 0 bases short and J 8 bases short, with 14 bases between. Germline CDR1 LGHNA, CDR2 YNFKEQ. There are 15 residues in the CDR3.

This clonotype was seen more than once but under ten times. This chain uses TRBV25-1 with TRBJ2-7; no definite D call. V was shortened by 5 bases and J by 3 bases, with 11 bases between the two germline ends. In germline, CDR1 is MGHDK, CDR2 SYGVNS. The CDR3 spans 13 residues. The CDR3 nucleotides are TGTGCCAGCAGTCGGGCAGGTTACTACGAGCAGTACTTC. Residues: CASSRAGYYEQYF.

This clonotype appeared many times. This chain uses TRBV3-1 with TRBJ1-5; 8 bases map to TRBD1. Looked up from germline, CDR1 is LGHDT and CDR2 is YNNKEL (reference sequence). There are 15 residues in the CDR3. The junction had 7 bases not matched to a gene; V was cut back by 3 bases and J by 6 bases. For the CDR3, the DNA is TGTGCCAGCAGCCACGGATACAGGGGGGGTCAGCCCCAGCATTTT. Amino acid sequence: CASSHGYRGGQPQHF.

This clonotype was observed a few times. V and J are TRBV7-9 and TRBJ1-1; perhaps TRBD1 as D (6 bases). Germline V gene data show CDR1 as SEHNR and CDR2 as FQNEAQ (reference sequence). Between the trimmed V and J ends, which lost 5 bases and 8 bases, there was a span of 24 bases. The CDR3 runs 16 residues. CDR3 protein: CASSPRRGPGMSEAFF. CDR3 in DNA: TGTGCCAGCAGCCCCCGACGGGGGCCAGGTATGTCCGAAGCTTTCTTT.

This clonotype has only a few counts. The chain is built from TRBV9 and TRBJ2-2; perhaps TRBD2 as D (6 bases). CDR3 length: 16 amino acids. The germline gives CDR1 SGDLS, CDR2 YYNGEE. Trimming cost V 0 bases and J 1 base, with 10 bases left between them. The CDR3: CASSVAGLQNTGELFF. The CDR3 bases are TGTGCCAGCAGCGTAGCGGGACTTCAGAACACCGGGGAGCTGTTTTTT.

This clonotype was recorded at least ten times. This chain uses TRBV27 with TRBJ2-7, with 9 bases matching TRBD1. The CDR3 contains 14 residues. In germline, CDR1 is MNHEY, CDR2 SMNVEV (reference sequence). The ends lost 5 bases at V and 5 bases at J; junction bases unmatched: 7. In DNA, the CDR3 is TGTGCCAGCAGTCCCCGGGACAGGGTCAACGAGCAGTACTTC. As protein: CASSPRDRVNEQYF.

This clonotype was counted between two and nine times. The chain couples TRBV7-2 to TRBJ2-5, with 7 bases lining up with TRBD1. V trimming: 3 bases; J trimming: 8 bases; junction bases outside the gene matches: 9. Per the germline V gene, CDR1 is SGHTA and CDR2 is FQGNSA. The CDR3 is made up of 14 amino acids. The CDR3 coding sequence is TGTGCCAGCAGCTTCGGACAGGCAGTGGGCACCCAGTACTTC. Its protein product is CASSFGQAVGTQYF.

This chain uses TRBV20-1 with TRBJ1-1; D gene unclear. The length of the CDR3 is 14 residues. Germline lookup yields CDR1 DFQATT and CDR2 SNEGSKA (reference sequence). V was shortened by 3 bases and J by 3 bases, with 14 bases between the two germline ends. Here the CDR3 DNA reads TGCAGTGCTAGGTTGGCGGGTCAAGACACTGAAGCTTTCTTT. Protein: CSARLAGQDTEAFF.

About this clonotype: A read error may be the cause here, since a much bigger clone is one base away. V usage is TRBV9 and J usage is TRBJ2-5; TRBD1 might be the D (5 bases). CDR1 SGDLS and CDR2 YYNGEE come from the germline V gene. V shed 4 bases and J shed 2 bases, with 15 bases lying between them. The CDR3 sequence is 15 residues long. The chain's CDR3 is CASSTTVGRQETQYF. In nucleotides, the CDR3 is TGTGCCAGCAGCACGACAGTAGGAAGACAAGAGACCCAGTACTTC. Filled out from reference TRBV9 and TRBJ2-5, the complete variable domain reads DSGVTQTPKHLITATGQRVTLRCSPRSGDLSVYWYQQSLDQGLQFLIQYYNGEERAKGNILERFSAQQFPDLHSELNLSSLELGDSALYFCASSTTVGRQETQYFGPGTRLLVL.

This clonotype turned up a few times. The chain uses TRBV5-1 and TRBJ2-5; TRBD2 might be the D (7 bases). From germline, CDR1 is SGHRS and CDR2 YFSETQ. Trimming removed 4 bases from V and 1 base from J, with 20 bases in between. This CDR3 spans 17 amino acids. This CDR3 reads CASSLGLAVGAQETQYF. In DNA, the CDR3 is TGCGCCAGCAGCCTGGGCCTAGCGGTGGGGGCCCAAGAGACCCAGTACTTC.

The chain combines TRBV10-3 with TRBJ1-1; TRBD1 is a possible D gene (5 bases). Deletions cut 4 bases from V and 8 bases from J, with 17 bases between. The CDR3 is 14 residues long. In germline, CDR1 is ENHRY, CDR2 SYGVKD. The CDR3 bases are TGTGCCATCAGTGGGGCCACGGGGAGACAGGAAGCTTTCTTT. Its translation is CAISGATGRQEAFF.

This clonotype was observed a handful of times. This CDR3 reads CASSQDMGLAGGREQFF. The CDR3 region has the DNA TGTGCCAGCAGCCAAGATATGGGCCTAGCGGGGGGGCGTGAGCAGTTCTTC. The chain employs TRBV4-2 and TRBJ2-1; 12 nucleotides match TRBD2. CDR1 and CDR2 from the germline V gene are LGHNA and YNFKEQ. With 0 bases clipped from V and 9 bases from J, the junction kept 9 bases outside the gene matches. The CDR3 length is 17 residues.

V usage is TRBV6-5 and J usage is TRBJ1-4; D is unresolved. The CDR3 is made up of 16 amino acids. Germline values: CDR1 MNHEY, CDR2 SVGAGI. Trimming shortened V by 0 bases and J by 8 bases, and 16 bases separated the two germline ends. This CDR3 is CASSYSGGSSTEKLFF. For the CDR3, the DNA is TGTGCCAGCAGTTACTCGGGCGGTTCTTCTACAGAAAAACTGTTTTTT.

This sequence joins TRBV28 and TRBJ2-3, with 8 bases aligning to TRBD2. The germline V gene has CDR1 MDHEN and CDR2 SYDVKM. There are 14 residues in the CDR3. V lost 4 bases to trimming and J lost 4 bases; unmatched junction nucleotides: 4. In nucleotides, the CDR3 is TGTGCCAGCAGTTCGCCGGGGGGGGCAGATACGCAGTATTTT. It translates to CASSSPGGADTQYF.

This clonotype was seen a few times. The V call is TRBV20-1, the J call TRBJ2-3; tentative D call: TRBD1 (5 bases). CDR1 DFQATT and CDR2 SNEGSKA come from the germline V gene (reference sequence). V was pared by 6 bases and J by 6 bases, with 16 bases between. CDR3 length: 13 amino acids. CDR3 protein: CSALGLQSDTQYF. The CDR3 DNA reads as TGCAGTGCCCTGGGGCTGCAGAGCGATACGCAGTATTTT.

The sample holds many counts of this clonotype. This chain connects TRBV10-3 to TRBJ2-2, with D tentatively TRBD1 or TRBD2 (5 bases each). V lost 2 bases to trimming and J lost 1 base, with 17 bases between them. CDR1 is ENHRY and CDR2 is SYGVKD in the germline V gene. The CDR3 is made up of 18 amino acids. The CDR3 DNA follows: TGTGCCATCAGTGAGAGGGGAGTGAGGGGCTGGAACACCGGGGAGCTGTTTTTT. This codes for CAISERGVRGWNTGELFF.

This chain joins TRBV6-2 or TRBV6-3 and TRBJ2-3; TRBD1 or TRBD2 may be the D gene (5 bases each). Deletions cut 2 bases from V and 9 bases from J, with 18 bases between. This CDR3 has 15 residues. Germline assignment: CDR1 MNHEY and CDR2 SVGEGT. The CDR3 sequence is CASSYRGPEIGTQYF. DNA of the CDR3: TGTGCCAGCAGTTACAGGGGACCTGAGATAGGCACGCAGTATTTT.